These 30 T cell receptor beta chains came from one sample sequenced in a study of cytomegalovirus exposure and HLA in healthy donors. 60 Vbeta and 13 Jbeta primers were used in PCR. TCRdb's table, derived via immunoSEQ multiplex PCR, lists solely in-frame clones and lacks some. This repertoire includes approximately 50,000 clones. Sample: PBMCs. These receptors were taken from a middle-aged woman in good health and CMV-seronegative.

The J gene is TRBJ1-2, the V gene TRBV30, with 10 bases identical to TRBD1. Losses at the gene ends were 4 bases for V and 8 bases for J; bases not matched to a gene: 7. The germline CDR1 and CDR2 sequences are GTSNPN and SVGIG (reference sequence). The CDR3 loop spans 13 amino acids. CDR3 nucleotides: TGTGCCTGGACCGCGGGACAGGGGCGAGGCTACACCTTC. As protein: CAWTAGQGRGYTF.

The V and J genes are TRBV6-5 and TRBJ1-2; a possible D gene is TRBD1 (5 bases). V was clipped by 6 bases and J by 4 bases, with 12 bases between them. Germline V CDR1 and CDR2: MNHEY, SVGAGI. The CDR3 totals 13 residues. The CDR3 DNA is TGTGCCAGCAGCCGTCACAGGTCCTATGGCTACACCTTC. Translation: CASSRHRSYGYTF.

Remarks on this clone: The junction departs from the called germline gene at one end, perhaps through a read error. J is TRBJ1-2 and V is TRBV15, with TRBD1 matching 7 bases. Germline V gene data show CDR1 as LNHNV and CDR2 as YYDKDF (reference sequence). This CDR3 comprises 13 residues. The CDR3 here is CATSRGIDGDRHF. The DNA for the CDR3 is TGTGCCACCAGCAGAGGGATAGATGGGGACAGACACTTC.

J is TRBJ2-3 and V is TRBV19, with D maybe TRBD1 (5 bases). The CDR3 length is 14 residues. Germline CDR1 is LNHDA and CDR2 is SQIVND (reference sequence). V lost 1 base and J 6 bases, leaving 11 bases between the germline ends. CDR3 nucleotides: TGTGCCAGTAGTATAGGTGGGGCGAGGGATACGCAGTATTTT. Its protein product is CASSIGGARDTQYF.

This rearrangement joins TRBV4-2 to TRBJ2-7, with a possible D match to TRBD1 (6 bases). Germline V lookup: CDR1 LGHNA, CDR2 YNFKEQ. Trimming shortened V by 0 bases and J by 6 bases, and 18 bases separated the two germline ends. The CDR3 contains 16 residues. CDR3 loop: CASSQDPQGKTTEQYF. The DNA for the CDR3 is TGTGCCAGCAGCCAAGACCCACAGGGCAAGACTACCGAGCAGTACTTC.

The rearrangement links TRBV7-2 to TRBJ1-2; TRBD1 is a possible D gene (5 bases). V was shortened by 5 bases and J by 2 bases, with 9 bases between the two germline ends. The length of the CDR3 is 13 residues. CDR1 and CDR2 (germline): SGHTA, FQGNSA. Here the CDR3 DNA reads TGTGCCAGCAGCCGAGACAGAAACTATGGCTACACCTTC. Translated: CASSRDRNYGYTF.

The chain links TRBV13 to TRBJ1-4, with D possibly matching TRBD1 (6 bases). The CDR3 has 15 residues. V lost 3 bases, J lost 4 bases, and 12 bases lay in between. The V gene's germline CDR1 is PRHDT and CDR2 FYEKMQ (reference sequence). In nucleotides, the CDR3 is TGTGCCAGCAGCTTGGCCAGGGGTGGTAATGAAAAACTGTTTTTT. It specifies CASSLARGGNEKLFF.

The chain combines TRBV7-9 with TRBJ1-2, with 8 bases lining up with TRBD1. The CDR3 has 15 residues. Germline CDR1 and CDR2: SEHNR and FQNEAQ (reference sequence). Losses at the gene ends were 0 bases for V and 8 bases for J; bases not matched to a gene: 8. CDR3 in DNA: TGTGCCAGCAGCTTAGCGAGGGGGACAGGAGAAGGCTACACCTTC. Translated: CASSLARGTGEGYTF.

The chain carries TRBV4-2 and TRBJ2-7; 8 nucleotides agree with TRBD1. The V and J ends lost 4 bases and 2 bases, in that order; junction bases with no gene match: 7. Germline assignment: CDR1 LGHNA and CDR2 YNFKEQ. This CDR3 has 15 amino acids. In DNA form, the CDR3 reads TGTGCCAGCAGCCCGAAGGACAGGGAAGCCTACGAGCAGTACTTC. Its protein product is CASSPKDREAYEQYF.

CDR3 bases: TGTGCCAGCAGTTACCCAACTAGTTTGGAGCTGTTTTTT. Translation: CASSYPTSLELFF. The chain is built from TRBV6-6 and TRBJ2-2; weak D call: TRBD2 (5 bases). V dropped 2 bases and J dropped 10 bases, with 11 bases sitting between them. Germline loops: CDR1 MNHNY, CDR2 SVGAGI (reference sequence). This CDR3 is 13 amino acids long.

This sequence joins TRBV18 and TRBJ1-1; D uncertain. CDR1 is KGHSH and CDR2 is LQKENI in the germline V gene. The V and J ends lost 1 base and 1 base respectively, with 16 bases between them. This CDR3 is 17 amino acids long. In DNA, the CDR3 is TGTGCCAGCTCACCACAATTGGAGGGATCGGGGAACACTGAAGCTTTCTTT. It is translated as CASSPQLEGSGNTEAFF.

The chain is built from TRBV7-9 and TRBJ1-5; 9 nucleotides line up with TRBD1. The ends lost 8 bases at V and 5 bases at J; junction bases unmatched: 4. There are 13 residues in the CDR3. Germline CDR1 reads SEHNR; CDR2 reads FQNEAQ (reference sequence). The CDR3 is CASSWDRDQPQHF. CDR3 coding DNA: TGTGCCAGCTCCTGGGACAGGGATCAGCCCCAGCATTTT.

The chain combines TRBV6-6 with TRBJ1-2, with 9 positions matching TRBD1. CDR1 and CDR2 from the germline V gene are MNHNY and SVGAGI (reference sequence). The CDR3 runs 14 residues. Trimming took 6 bases from V and 7 from J; bases not matched to a gene: 9. The CDR3 DNA reads as TGTGCCAGCAGGAAGGGACAGGGAGAGGGTGGCTACACCTTC. The encoded protein is CASRKGQGEGGYTF.

The J gene is TRBJ2-5, the V gene TRBV6-1; 7 positions match TRBD2. The assigned J gene may be wrong: the sequence end matches TRBJ2-7 better. Germline CDR1 and CDR2: MNHNS and SASEGT. This CDR3 contains 15 residues. The CDR3 DNA sequence: TGTGCCAGCAGTGAACAAGCGGGGTCTCACTACGAGCAGTACTTC. Translated, it gives CASSEQAGSHYEQYF.

The V and J genes are TRBV6-1 and TRBJ2-7; 12 nucleotides agree with TRBD2. The trim removed 1 base at V and 3 bases at J, leaving 7 bases unmatched. Germline loops: CDR1 MNHNS, CDR2 SASEGT. This CDR3 has 17 residues. CDR3 loop: CASSEGPLAGGNYEQYF. The CDR3, as DNA: TGTGCCAGCAGTGAAGGACCACTAGCGGGGGGAAACTACGAGCAGTACTTC.

V is TRBV9 and J is TRBJ2-5; no firm D call. The CDR3 has 14 amino acids. V was cut by 4 bases and J by 8 bases, with 18 bases left in between. Germline V gives CDR1 SGDLS, CDR2 YYNGEE. CDR3 protein: CASSPLWSSATQYF. Written as DNA, the CDR3 is TGTGCCAGCAGCCCCCTTTGGAGTTCAGCCACCCAGTACTTC.

The chain links TRBV5-6 to TRBJ2-1, with 7 bases aligning to TRBD1. The V segment lost 2 bases and the J segment 4 bases; nucleotides outside the gene matches: 6. Germline V gives CDR1 SGHDT, CDR2 YYEEEE. The CDR3 has 15 amino acids. This chain's CDR3 is CASSLFETGYNEQFF. The DNA for the CDR3 is TGTGCCAGCAGCTTATTCGAGACAGGGTACAATGAGCAGTTCTTC.

Worth noting for this clone: Germline is not matched at one junction end, which may reflect a read error. The V call is TRBV25-1, the J call TRBJ2-5, with 8 bases aligning to TRBD1. The CDR3 totals 15 residues. Looked up from germline, CDR1 is MGHDK and CDR2 is SYGVNS. CDR3 DNA: TGTGCCAGCAGTGATCATCAGGGGGCTGGCGAGAACCAGTACTTC. It translates to CASSDHQGAGENQYF.

CDR3 region: CASSRGQVGQTQYF. CDR3 DNA: TGTGCCAGTAGTCGGGGACAGGTAGGACAGACCCAGTACTTC. The gene calls are TRBV19 and TRBJ2-5; 8 nucleotides align to TRBD1. V was pared by 5 bases and J by 6 bases, with 8 bases of the junction left unmatched. CDR1 and CDR2 (germline): LNHDA, SQIVND (reference sequence). The CDR3 spans 14 residues.

This chain connects TRBV4-2 to TRBJ1-1; 9 nucleotides line up with TRBD1. The CDR3 covers 14 residues. Trimming cost V 6 bases and J 8 bases; bases outside gene matches: 10. CDR1 is LGHNA and CDR2 is YNFKEQ in the germline V gene. CDR3 nucleotides: TGTGCCAGCAGGGCCGAGTGGGGACAGGGAGAAGCTTTCTTT. It is translated as CASRAEWGQGEAFF.

This sequence joins TRBV11-2 and TRBJ1-1; maybe TRBD1 (6 bases). This CDR3 spans 16 amino acids. V dropped 2 bases and J dropped 1 base, with 14 bases sitting between them. Germline V gene lookup returns CDR1 SGHAT and CDR2 FQNNGV. CDR3 region: CASSLRPGQENTEAFF. CDR3 in DNA: TGTGCCAGCAGCTTACGTCCGGGACAAGAGAACACTGAAGCTTTCTTT. Supplemented by reference TRBV11-2 and TRBJ1-1, the full variable domain reads EAGVAQSPRYKIIEKRQSVAFWCNPISGHATLYWYQQILGQGPKLLIQFQNNGVVDDSQLPKDRFSAERLKGVDSTLKIQPAKLEDSAVYLCASSLRPGQENTEAFFGQGTRLTVV.

The J gene is TRBJ1-3, the V gene TRBV5-4; 7 nucleotides line up with TRBD1. The CDR3 has 16 amino acids. Germline V CDR1 and CDR2: SGHNT, YYREEE (reference sequence). The junction had 8 bases not matched to a gene; V was cut back by 5 bases and J by 0 bases. The CDR3 protein is CASRPTGPSSGNTIYF. The CDR3, as DNA: TGTGCCAGCAGACCGACAGGGCCGAGCTCTGGAAACACCATATATTTT.

The rearrangement links TRBV7-9 to TRBJ2-7; 8 nucleotides line up with TRBD2. Looked up from germline, CDR1 is SEHNR and CDR2 is FQNEAQ (reference sequence). J lost 8 bases, V lost 5 bases, and 17 bases had no gene match. There are 16 residues in the CDR3. The CDR3 loop reads CASSPRYGSGVTKQYF. As DNA, the CDR3 is TGTGCCAGCAGCCCGCGGTATGGTAGCGGGGTTACGAAGCAGTACTTC.

The J gene is TRBJ2-5, the V gene TRBV18, with D perhaps matching TRBD2 (5 bases). Germline CDR1 reads KGHSH; CDR2 reads LQKENI. The CDR3 is 14 residues long. Trimming left V 6 bases short and J 1 base short, with 12 bases between. The CDR3 sequence: CASSTTKSQETQYF. CDR3 bases: TGTGCCAGCTCGACTACTAAATCCCAAGAGACCCAGTACTTC.

The chain recombines TRBV10-3 with TRBJ1-5; D gene uncertain. CDR3 length: 15 residues. Per the germline V gene, CDR1 is ENHRY and CDR2 is SYGVKD. Trimming removed 10 bases at V and 2 bases at J, with 18 bases between. The CDR3 coding sequence is TGTGCCACCACCCCGGTGGCAGCGGGCAATCAGCCCCAGCATTTT. Protein: CATTPVAAGNQPQHF.

This sequence joins TRBV2 and TRBJ2-3; 13 bases match TRBD2. This CDR3 contains 15 residues. Germline V gene lookup returns CDR1 SNHLY and CDR2 FYNNEI. Losses at the gene ends were 6 bases for V and 3 bases for J; bases not matched to a gene: 3. For the CDR3, the DNA is TGTGCCAGCAGCCGACTAGCGGGAGGAACAGATACGCAGTATTTT. It encodes CASSRLAGGTDTQYF.

The gene calls are TRBV5-6 and TRBJ1-2; weak D call: TRBD1 (5 bases). Per germline, CDR1 SGHDT and CDR2 YYEEEE. Trimming pared 0 bases from V and 4 bases from J, leaving 16 bases between. CDR3 length: 16 amino acids. CDR3 residues: CASSLGIGESRYGYTF. As DNA, the CDR3 is TGTGCCAGCAGCTTGGGAATAGGGGAAAGTCGCTATGGCTACACCTTC. Together with reference TRBV5-6 and TRBJ1-2, the CDR3 gives the full variable domain: DAGVTQSPTHLIKTRGQQVTLRCSPKSGHDTVSWYQQALGQGPQFIFQYYEEEERQRGNFPDRFSGHQFPNYSSELNVNALLLGDSALYLCASSLGIGESRYGYTFGSGTRLTVV.

Notes on this clone: The sample contains more than one DNA sequence encoding this CDR3. The CDR3 DNA follows: TGCGCCAGCAGCTTGGGGGCGGGGGATCAGCCCCAGCATTTT. Translated: CASSLGAGDQPQHF. The chain carries TRBV5-1 and TRBJ1-5, with a tentative D call TRBD1 (5 bases). V lost 0 bases to trimming and J lost 5 bases, with 9 bases between them. The CDR3 contains 14 residues. CDR1 and CDR2 (germline): SGHRS, YFSETQ.

CDR3 coding DNA: TGTGCCAGCAGTGCGTCGGACAGGATGAGAGGCTACACCTTC. It specifies CASSASDRMRGYTF. The genes are TRBV6-6 and TRBJ1-2, with TRBD1 matching over 7 bases. Unmatched junction bases numbered 11, after V lost 5 bases and J lost 8 bases. CDR3 length equals 14 residues. Germline loops: CDR1 MNHNY, CDR2 SVGAGI (reference sequence).

The chain employs TRBV5-1 and TRBJ2-1; D is undetermined. Deletions cut 6 bases from V and 0 bases from J, with 10 bases between. This CDR3 has 14 residues. Germline V gene sequence: CDR1 SGHRS, CDR2 YFSETQ. The CDR3 region has the DNA TGCGCCAGCATGGTCTCGAGCTCCTACAATGAGCAGTTCTTC. This sequence encodes CASMVSSSYNEQFF.